Shown below are 27 T cell receptor beta chains from a single sample sequenced in a study of cytomegalovirus exposure and HLA in healthy donors. Profiling relied on immunoSEQ multiplex PCR, and the TCRdb table lists in-frame clones only, not all of them. The top ten hold around 3.1% of the sample, which has about 260,000 clones, roughly 91% seen once. The material sequenced was PBMCs. These receptors all stem from a young woman in good health and CMV-seronegative.

The DNA of the CDR3 is TGTGCCAGCAGCCCCGAAGTAACCGGGACTAGCGGGATCGGCACAGATACGCAGTATTTT. This gives the protein CASSPEVTGTSGIGTDTQYF. The chain combines TRBV14 with TRBJ2-3; 13 nucleotides line up with TRBD2. From germline, CDR1 is SGHDN and CDR2 FVKESK. V dropped 4 bases and J dropped 1; count of bases not matched to a gene: 14. The CDR3 consists of 20 residues.

The rearrangement joins TRBV29-1 to TRBJ1-3, with TRBD1 as a possible D gene (6 bases). The CDR3 length is 16 residues. Trimming removed 4 bases from V and 0 bases from J, with 16 bases in between. Germline V lookup: CDR1 SQVTM, CDR2 ANQGSEA. CDR3 DNA: TGCAGCGTTGTTTCCCCAGACAGGTCCTCTGGAAACACCATATATTTT. It yields the protein CSVVSPDRSSGNTIYF.

The rearrangement uses TRBV14 and TRBJ2-2, with 13 bases fitting TRBD2. Germline values: CDR1 SGHDN, CDR2 FVKESK. The CDR3 totals 19 residues. With 3 bases clipped from V and 7 bases from J, the junction kept 14 bases outside the gene matches. CDR3 sequence: CASSHVLLAGGPQNGELFF. For the CDR3, the DNA is TGTGCCAGCAGCCACGTCCTACTAGCGGGAGGGCCTCAAAACGGGGAGCTGTTTTTT.

The chain has TRBV5-6 and TRBJ1-2; D uncertain. V was shortened by 1 base and J by 3 bases, with 10 bases between the two germline ends. The length of the CDR3 is 14 residues. Germline assignment: CDR1 SGHDT and CDR2 YYEEEE. CDR3 coding DNA: TGTGCCAGCAGCTTGCAAGCATCTGACTATGGCTACACCTTC. The encoded protein is CASSLQASDYGYTF.

The CDR3: CASSQSAGAKNIQYF. CDR3 in DNA: TGTGCCAGCAGCCAATCGGCAGGGGCCAAAAACATTCAGTACTTC. This chain uses TRBV16 with TRBJ2-4; D perhaps matches TRBD1 (5 bases). Germline V gene lookup returns CDR1 KGHSY and CDR2 FQNENV. This CDR3 comprises 15 residues. Trimming pared 0 bases from V and 1 base from J, leaving 7 bases between. Full variable domain (rest looked up from reference TRBV16 and TRBJ2-4): GEEVAQTPKHLVRGEGQKAKLYCAPIKGHSYVFWYQQVLKNEFKFLISFQNENVFDETGMPKERFSAKCLPNSPCSLEIQATKLEDSAVYFCASSQSAGAKNIQYFGAGTRLSVL.

The V call is TRBV10-3, the J call TRBJ2-3; D may be TRBD1 (6 bases). Germline V gene lookup returns CDR1 ENHRY and CDR2 SYGVKD. CDR3 size: 13 residues. The V end was cut by 5 bases, the J end by 6 bases, with 12 bases between. The CDR3 loop reads CAISPGARDTQYF. The CDR3 DNA is TGTGCCATCAGTCCAGGGGCACGGGATACGCAGTATTTT.

The chain couples TRBV7-9 to TRBJ2-7, with unresolved D. Germline CDR1 SEHNR, CDR2 FQNEAQ (reference sequence). This CDR3 region has 16 residues. Trimming cost V 1 base and J 6 bases, with 19 bases left between them. The CDR3 sequence: CASSLGDGAAGPEQYF. As DNA, the CDR3 is TGTGCCAGCAGCTTAGGTGACGGAGCCGCAGGCCCCGAGCAGTACTTC.

This chain links TRBV2 with TRBJ2-7; 10 bases align to TRBD1. Germline assignment: CDR1 SNHLY and CDR2 FYNNEI. The trim removed 7 bases at V and 3 bases at J, leaving 6 bases unmatched. The CDR3 covers 14 residues. Written as DNA, the CDR3 is TGTGCCAGCAACCCGGGACAGGGGTACTACGAGCAGTACTTC. It encodes CASNPGQGYYEQYF.

The gene calls are TRBV7-9 and TRBJ2-1; possibly TRBD1 for D (5 bases). The germline gives CDR1 SEHNR, CDR2 FQNEAQ (reference sequence). V was cut by 4 bases and J by 4 bases, with 11 bases left in between. CDR3 length: 14 amino acids. CDR3 coding DNA: TGTGCCAGCAGCTCAGACAGCCTGTACAATGAGCAGTTCTTC. It codes for CASSSDSLYNEQFF. The full variable domain, with the rest looked up from reference TRBV7-9 and TRBJ2-1, is DTGVSQNPRHKITKRGQNVTFRCDPISEHNRLYWYRQTLGQGPEFLTYFQNEAQLEKSRLLSDRFSAERPKGSFSTLEIQRTEQGDSAMYLCASSSDSLYNEQFFGPGTRLTVL.

CDR3 sequence reads: CASSPVGQDYGYTF. CDR3 DNA sequence: TGTGCCAGTAGTCCCGTGGGACAGGACTATGGCTACACCTTC. The V gene is TRBV19, the J gene TRBJ1-2; 8 bases are shared with TRBD1. Germline V CDR1 and CDR2: LNHDA, SQIVND (reference sequence). The V segment lost 5 bases and the J segment 3 bases; nucleotides outside the gene matches: 5. The CDR3 sequence is 14 residues long.

The rearrangement links TRBV28 to TRBJ2-7; TRBD2 matches at 7 bases. V shed 4 bases, J shed 3 bases, and the junction held 12 bases outside the gene matches. The CDR3 is 16 amino acids. The V gene's germline CDR1 is MDHEN and CDR2 SYDVKM. The CDR3 sequence: CASSWLGGMLRYEQYF. The DNA of the CDR3 is TGTGCCAGCAGTTGGCTGGGGGGGATGCTTCGCTACGAGCAGTACTTC.

This clone was detected once. This chain connects TRBV5-5 to TRBJ1-1; no firm D call. The V gene lost 0 bases and the J gene lost 2 bases, with 8 bases spanning the gap. Germline V gene data show CDR1 as SGHKS and CDR2 as YYEKEE (reference sequence). The CDR3 spans 14 residues. CDR3 sequence reads: CASSLGAGNTEAFF. The CDR3 nucleotides read TGTGCCAGCAGCTTGGGGGCGGGAAACACTGAAGCTTTCTTT.

A few counts support this clone. The V gene is TRBV7-9, the J gene TRBJ2-7; 8 nucleotides match TRBD2. V was clipped by 5 bases and J by 4 bases; unmatched bases: 4. Germline V gene sequence: CDR1 SEHNR, CDR2 FQNEAQ (reference sequence). The CDR3 loop spans 13 amino acids. The CDR3 protein is CASSPRGGYEQYF. As DNA, the CDR3 is TGTGCCAGCAGCCCCCGGGGGGGTTACGAGCAGTACTTC.

V gene TRBV6-1 combines with J gene TRBJ2-1; a possible D gene is TRBD2 (7 bases). The germline V gene has CDR1 MNHNS and CDR2 SASEGT. Trimming took 7 bases from V and 3 from J, leaving 16 bases between them. The CDR3 sequence is 15 residues long. The CDR3 DNA reads TGTGCCAGCAATCGCGGGGGACAATACTACAATGAGCAGTTCTTC. The encoded protein is CASNRGGQYYNEQFF.

The CDR3 bases are TGTGCCAGTAGTAGTGAAGGACTAGGGAGCGAGCAGTACTTC. Translating gives CASSSEGLGSEQYF. The J gene is TRBJ2-7, the V gene TRBV19, with 7 bases aligning to TRBD2. CDR1 and CDR2 (germline): LNHDA, SQIVND (reference sequence). The trim removed 4 bases at V and 6 bases at J, leaving 9 bases unmatched. This CDR3 has 14 residues.

The chain recombines TRBV6-6 with TRBJ2-7; 7 positions match TRBD1. V gave up 0 bases and J gave up 4 bases; unmatched junction bases: 9. Germline V gene lookup returns CDR1 MNHNY and CDR2 SVGAGI (reference sequence). The CDR3 extends over 16 amino acids. DNA for the CDR3: TGTGCCAGCAGTTACTCGGAACGACAGGGACGGTACGAGCAGTACTTC. Translation: CASSYSERQGRYEQYF.

V usage is TRBV27 and J usage is TRBJ2-4; TRBD2 agrees at 10 bases. The germline CDR1 and CDR2 sequences are MNHEY and SMNVEV (reference sequence). The ends lost 1 base at V and 0 bases at J; junction bases unmatched: 12. The CDR3 extends over 20 amino acids. CDR3 DNA sequence: TGTGCCAGCAGTTTATTGGCTAGCGGGAGCGGGGCTGTAGCCAAAAACATTCAGTACTTC. It translates to CASSLLASGSGAVAKNIQYF.

This CDR3 reads CASSFPTRGAGQGIEQYF. The DNA of the CDR3 is TGTGCCAGCAGCTTCCCGACGAGGGGGGCGGGACAGGGGATAGAGCAGTACTTC. The V gene is TRBV7-2, the J gene TRBJ2-7; 10 nucleotides line up with TRBD1. The CDR3 covers 18 residues. Germline V CDR1 and CDR2: SGHTA, FQGNSA. The V segment lost 3 bases and the J segment 7 bases; nucleotides outside the gene matches: 18.

The rearrangement links TRBV28 to TRBJ2-7; TRBD2 matches 8 bases. The CDR3 is 14 residues long. CDR1 and CDR2 (germline): MDHEN, SYDVKM. V lost 6 bases to trimming and J lost 2 bases; unmatched junction nucleotides: 6. The CDR3 DNA reads as TGTGCCAGCAGGGGGGGACTAGACACCTACGAGCAGTACTTC. Amino acid sequence: CASRGGLDTYEQYF.

The chain couples TRBV29-1 to TRBJ2-3; 7 nucleotides match TRBD2. Trimming removed 7 bases from V and 4 bases from J; junction bases left unmatched: 5. The CDR3 runs to 12 residues. Germline CDR1 reads SQVTM; CDR2 reads ANQGSEA. The chain's CDR3 is CSGRGSSDTQYF. The CDR3 DNA follows: TGCAGCGGACGCGGGAGCTCAGATACGCAGTATTTT.

The chain employs TRBV11-2 and TRBJ1-1, with 7 bases that match TRBD1. Trimming at V came to 5 bases and at J to 4 bases, leaving 7 bases not matched to a gene. CDR1 and CDR2 from the germline V gene are SGHAT and FQNNGV. The CDR3 consists of 14 residues. Written as DNA, the CDR3 is TGTGCCAGCAGCATTATCAGGGGGAGCACTGAAGCTTTCTTT. This translates into CASSIIRGSTEAFF.

The chain links TRBV28 to TRBJ1-2; no reliable D call. CDR1 and CDR2 from the germline V gene are MDHEN and SYDVKM. This CDR3 is built from 14 residues. V lost 5 bases to trimming and J lost 2 bases, with 12 bases between them. This CDR3 reads CASSPSGENYGYTF. CDR3 nucleotide sequence: TGTGCCAGCAGTCCTTCCGGGGAGAACTATGGCTACACCTTC.

The V gene is TRBV18, the J gene TRBJ2-7, with D maybe TRBD1 (6 bases). V lost 6 bases and J 7 bases, leaving 22 bases between the germline ends. CDR1 KGHSH and CDR2 LQKENI come from the germline V gene. This CDR3 comprises 15 residues. CDR3 region: CASSPMDSPLGEQYF. DNA of the CDR3: TGTGCCAGCTCCCCTATGGACAGCCCGCTCGGGGAGCAGTACTTC.

This clone was recorded only once. The chain has TRBV29-1 and TRBJ2-6, with TRBD1 matching 10 bases. J gave up 0 bases and V 3 bases, and 8 bases lay outside the gene matches. CDR3 size: 18 residues. Germline loops: CDR1 SQVTM, CDR2 ANQGSEA. The CDR3 nucleotides read TGCAGCGTTGAGGAACGGGGACAGGGGAGCTCTGGGGCCAACGTCCTGACTTTC. Amino acid sequence: CSVEERGQGSSGANVLTF.

To note about this clone: Other DNA sequences within the sample encode an identical CDR3. The rearrangement uses TRBV6-5 and TRBJ2-7; 7 nucleotides agree with TRBD1. Losses at the gene ends were 5 bases for V and 3 bases for J; bases not matched to a gene: 4. This CDR3 contains 13 residues. Germline values: CDR1 MNHEY, CDR2 SVGAGI. The CDR3 DNA reads as TGTGCCAGCAGTCCCGGGACAGACTACGAGCAGTACTTC. It is translated as CASSPGTDYEQYF.

Only one count was recorded for this clone. The chain has TRBV4-3 and TRBJ2-7; 7 positions match TRBD2. The length of the CDR3 is 14 residues. Germline V gives CDR1 LGHNA, CDR2 YSLEER. V gave up 1 base and J gave up 2 bases; unmatched junction bases: 2. The CDR3 here is CASSQAAGTYEQYF. The DNA for the CDR3 is TGCGCCAGCAGCCAAGCAGCGGGGACCTACGAGCAGTACTTC.

V gene TRBV4-3 combines with J gene TRBJ2-7, with a tentative D call TRBD1 (6 bases). The V gene lost 0 bases and the J gene lost 4 bases, with 7 bases spanning the gap. The CDR3 consists of 13 residues. CDR1 and CDR2 (germline): LGHNA, YSLEER. CDR3 nucleotide sequence: TGCGCCAGCAGCCAAGAACAGGGTTACGAGCAGTACTTC. Its translation: CASSQEQGYEQYF.